The T cell receptor (beta chain) under discussion was sequenced for a study of T cell responses to AZD1222 COVID-19 vaccine. CDR3 length: 16 amino acids. CDR1 and CDR2 (germline): SGHTA, FQGNSA. Trimming removed 6 bases from V and 1 base from J; junction bases left unmatched: 9. Libraries were prepared by immunoSEQ multiplex PCR; TCRdb keeps only in-frame clonotypes and omits some of them. The sample has about 78,000 clones; roughly nine tenths are singletons. This TCR was recovered from an adult who received the AZD1222 COVID-19 vaccine. The chain uses TRBV7-2 and TRBJ1-1, with 9 bases aligning to TRBD1. The sample in question was peripheral blood, obtained 28 days after the second AZD1222 dose. CDR3 DNA sequence: TGTGCCAGCAGAGCTCCGAGGACAGGGGAGAACACTGAAGCTTTCTTT. The encoded protein is CASRAPRTGENTEAFF. The whole variable domain, remainder taken from reference TRBV7-2 and TRBJ1-1, is GAGVSQSPSNKVTEKGKDVELRCDPISGHTALYWYRQSLGQGLEFLIYFQGNSAPDKSGLPSDRFSAERTGGSVSTLTIQRTQQEDSAVYLCASRAPRTGENTEAFFGQGTRLTVV.